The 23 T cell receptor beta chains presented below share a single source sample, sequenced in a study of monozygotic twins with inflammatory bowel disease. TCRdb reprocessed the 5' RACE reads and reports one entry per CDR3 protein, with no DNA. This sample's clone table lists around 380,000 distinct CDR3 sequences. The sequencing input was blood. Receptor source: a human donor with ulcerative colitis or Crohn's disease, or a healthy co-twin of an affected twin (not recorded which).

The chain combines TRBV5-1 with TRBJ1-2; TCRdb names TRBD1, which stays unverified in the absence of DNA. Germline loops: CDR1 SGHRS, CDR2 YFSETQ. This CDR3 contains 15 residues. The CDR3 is CASSRRTEVNYGYTF.

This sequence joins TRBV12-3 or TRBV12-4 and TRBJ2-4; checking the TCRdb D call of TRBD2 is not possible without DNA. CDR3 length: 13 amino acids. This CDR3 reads CASSLEVAGIQYF.

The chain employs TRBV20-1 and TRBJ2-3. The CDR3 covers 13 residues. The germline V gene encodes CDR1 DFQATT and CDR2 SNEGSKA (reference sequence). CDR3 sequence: CSARDIYTDTQYF.

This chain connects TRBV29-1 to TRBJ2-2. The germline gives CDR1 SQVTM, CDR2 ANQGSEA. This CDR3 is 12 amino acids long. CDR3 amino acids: CSVEAGNGELFF.

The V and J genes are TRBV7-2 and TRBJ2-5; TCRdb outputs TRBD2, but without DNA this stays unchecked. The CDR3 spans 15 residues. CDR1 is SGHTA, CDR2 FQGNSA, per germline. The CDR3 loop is CASSAPGLPVETQYF.

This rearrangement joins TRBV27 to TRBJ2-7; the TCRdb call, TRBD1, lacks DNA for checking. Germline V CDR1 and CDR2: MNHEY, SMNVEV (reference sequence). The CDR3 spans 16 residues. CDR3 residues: CASSSPWGTGTHEQYF.

This CDR3 is CASSLIAPGLEQYF. V is TRBV27 and J is TRBJ2-7; TCRdb returns TRBD2, unconfirmable since there is no DNA. The CDR3 has 14 amino acids. Germline CDR1 and CDR2: MNHEY and SMNVEV (reference sequence).

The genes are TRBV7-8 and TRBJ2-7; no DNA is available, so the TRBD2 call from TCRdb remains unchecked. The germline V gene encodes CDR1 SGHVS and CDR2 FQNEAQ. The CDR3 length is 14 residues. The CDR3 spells CASSYRDSAYEQYF.

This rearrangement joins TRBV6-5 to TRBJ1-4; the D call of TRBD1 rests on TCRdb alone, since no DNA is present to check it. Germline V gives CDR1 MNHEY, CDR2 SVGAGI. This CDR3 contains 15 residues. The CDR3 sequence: CASSYTPGVNEKLFF.

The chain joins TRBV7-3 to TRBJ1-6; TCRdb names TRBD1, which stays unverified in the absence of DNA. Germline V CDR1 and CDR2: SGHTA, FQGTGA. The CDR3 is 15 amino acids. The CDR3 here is CASSLRDRQNSPLHF.

CDR3: CAWSVDSLRGQYF. The V and J genes are TRBV30 and TRBJ2-3; TCRdb's D gene call, TRBD1, goes unchecked for lack of DNA. The germline CDR1 and CDR2 sequences are GTSNPN and SVGIG (reference sequence). CDR3 length: 13 amino acids.

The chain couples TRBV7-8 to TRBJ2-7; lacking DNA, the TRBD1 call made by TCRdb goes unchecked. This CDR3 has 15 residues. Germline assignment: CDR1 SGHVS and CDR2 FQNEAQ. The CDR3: CASSLAGQPSYEQYF.

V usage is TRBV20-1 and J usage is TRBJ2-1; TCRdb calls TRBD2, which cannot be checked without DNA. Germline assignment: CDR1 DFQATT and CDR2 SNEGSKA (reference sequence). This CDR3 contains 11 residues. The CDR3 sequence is CSGEELEEQFF.

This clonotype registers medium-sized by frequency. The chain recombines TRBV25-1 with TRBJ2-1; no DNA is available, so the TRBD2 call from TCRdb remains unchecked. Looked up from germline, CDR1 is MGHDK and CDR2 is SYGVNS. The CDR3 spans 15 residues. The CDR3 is CASSDGQRVENEQFF.

CDR3 loop: CASGPWSVQALSTDTQYF. The chain carries TRBV28 and TRBJ2-3; lacking DNA, the TRBD1 call made by TCRdb goes unchecked. This CDR3 is 18 amino acids long. CDR1 MDHEN and CDR2 SYDVKM come from the germline V gene.

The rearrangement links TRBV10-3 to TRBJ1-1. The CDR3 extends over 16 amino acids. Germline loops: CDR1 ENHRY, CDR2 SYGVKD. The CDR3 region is CAISESIAGLNTEAFF.

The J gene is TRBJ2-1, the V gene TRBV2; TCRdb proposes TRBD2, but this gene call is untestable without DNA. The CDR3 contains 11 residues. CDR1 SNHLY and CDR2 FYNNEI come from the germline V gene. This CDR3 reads CASSDRGPRFF. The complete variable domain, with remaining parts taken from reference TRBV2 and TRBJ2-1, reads EPEVTQTPSHQVTQMGQEVILRCVPISNHLYFYWYRQILGQKVEFLVSFYNNEISEKSEIFDDQFSVERPDGSNFTLKIRSTKLEDSAMYFCASSDRGPRFFGPGTRLTVL.

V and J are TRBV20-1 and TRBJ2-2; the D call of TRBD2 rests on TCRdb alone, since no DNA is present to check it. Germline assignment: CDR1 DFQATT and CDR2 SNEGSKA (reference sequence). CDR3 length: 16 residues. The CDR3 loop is CSARGAVQLNTGELFF.

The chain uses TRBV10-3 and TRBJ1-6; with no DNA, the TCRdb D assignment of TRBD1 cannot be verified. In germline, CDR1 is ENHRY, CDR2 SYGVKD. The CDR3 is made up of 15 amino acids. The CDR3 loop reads CAISPQAPGDSPLHF.

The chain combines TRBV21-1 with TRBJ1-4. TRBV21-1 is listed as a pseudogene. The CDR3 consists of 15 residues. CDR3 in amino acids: CASSKNRVVDEKLFF.

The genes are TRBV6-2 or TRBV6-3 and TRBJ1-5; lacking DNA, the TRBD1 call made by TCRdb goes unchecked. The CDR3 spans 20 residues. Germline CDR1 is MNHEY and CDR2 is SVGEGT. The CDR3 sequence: CASRVITGTGFSRRDQPQHF.

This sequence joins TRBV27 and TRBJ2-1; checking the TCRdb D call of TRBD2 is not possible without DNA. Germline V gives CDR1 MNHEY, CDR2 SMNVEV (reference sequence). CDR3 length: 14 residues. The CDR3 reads CASSGEGRTDEQFF.

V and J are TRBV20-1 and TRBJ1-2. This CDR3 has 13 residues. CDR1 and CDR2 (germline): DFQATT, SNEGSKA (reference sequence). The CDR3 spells CSARTPAHYGYTF.